The sequence of this T cell receptor (beta chain) was determined in a study of blood T cells in healthy people across ages. For this clonotype: The antigen remains unidentified.

This CDR3 has 16 residues. Germline-derived CDR1 and CDR2 are LGHNA and YSLEER. Germline trimming cut 0 bases from V and 3 bases from J; bases unmatched to any gene: 4. Next came a second PCR, run for about 6 to 12 cycles, which used a sample-barcoded 5' primer along with a J-beta primer mix. TCRdb passed the 5' RACE reads through MiXCR, listing each CDR3 protein once. The data contain just under 900,000 distinct CDR3 sequences, 29% of them singletons. Overall study results and limits: No conclusive comparison of naive versus antigen-experienced cells was possible with unsorted PBMCs. Shifts in expanded clonotypes may have been confounded by donor CMV status, which was unknown.

This rearrangement joins TRBV4-3 to TRBJ1-3; 8 bases match TRBD1. The receptor's source is a woman older than 75 in good health. The sequencing input was blood. The CDR3 loop is CASSQEHRGNGNTIYF. The CDR3 region has the DNA TGCGCCAGCAGCCAAGAACACAGGGGGAATGGAAACACCATATATTTT.